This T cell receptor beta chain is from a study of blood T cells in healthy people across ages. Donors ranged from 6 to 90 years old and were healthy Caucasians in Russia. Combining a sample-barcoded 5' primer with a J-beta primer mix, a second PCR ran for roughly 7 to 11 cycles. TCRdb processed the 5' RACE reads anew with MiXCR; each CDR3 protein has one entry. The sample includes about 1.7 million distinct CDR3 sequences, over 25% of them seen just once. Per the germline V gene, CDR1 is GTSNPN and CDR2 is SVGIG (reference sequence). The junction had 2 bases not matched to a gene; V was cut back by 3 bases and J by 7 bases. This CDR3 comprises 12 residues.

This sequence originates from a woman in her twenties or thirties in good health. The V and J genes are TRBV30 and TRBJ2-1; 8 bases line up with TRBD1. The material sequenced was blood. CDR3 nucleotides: TGTGCCTGGAGCTACAGGGGGAATGAGCAGTTCTTC. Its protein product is CAWSYRGNEQFF.